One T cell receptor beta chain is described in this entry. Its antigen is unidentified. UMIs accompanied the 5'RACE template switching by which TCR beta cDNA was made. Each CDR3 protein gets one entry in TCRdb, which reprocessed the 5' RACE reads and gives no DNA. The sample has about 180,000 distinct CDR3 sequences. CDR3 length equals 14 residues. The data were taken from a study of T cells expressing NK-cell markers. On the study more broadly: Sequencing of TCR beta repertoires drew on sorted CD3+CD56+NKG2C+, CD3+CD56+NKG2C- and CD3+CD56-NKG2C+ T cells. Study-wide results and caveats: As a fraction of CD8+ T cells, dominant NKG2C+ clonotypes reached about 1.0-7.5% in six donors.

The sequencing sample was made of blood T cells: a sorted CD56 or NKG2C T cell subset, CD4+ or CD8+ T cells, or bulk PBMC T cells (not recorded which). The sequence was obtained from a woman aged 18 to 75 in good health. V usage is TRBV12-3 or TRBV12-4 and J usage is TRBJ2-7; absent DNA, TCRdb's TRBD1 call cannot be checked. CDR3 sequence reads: CASSYTVGAYEQYF.